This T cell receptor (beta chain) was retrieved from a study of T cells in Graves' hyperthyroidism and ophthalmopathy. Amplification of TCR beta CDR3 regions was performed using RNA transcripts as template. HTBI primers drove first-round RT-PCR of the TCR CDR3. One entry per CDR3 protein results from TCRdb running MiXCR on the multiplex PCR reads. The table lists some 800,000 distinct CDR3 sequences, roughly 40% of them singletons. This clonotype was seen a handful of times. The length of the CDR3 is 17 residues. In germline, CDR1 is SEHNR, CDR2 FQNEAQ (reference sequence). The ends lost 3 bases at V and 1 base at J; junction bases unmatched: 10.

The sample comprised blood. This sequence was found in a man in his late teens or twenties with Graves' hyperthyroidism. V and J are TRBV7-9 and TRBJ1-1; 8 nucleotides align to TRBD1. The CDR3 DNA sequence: TGTGCCAGCAGCTTGAGCACCAGGGGGCAAGGGAACACTGAAGCTTTCTTT. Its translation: CASSLSTRGQGNTEAFF. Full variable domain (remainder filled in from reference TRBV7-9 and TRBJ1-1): DTGVSQNPRHKITKRGQNVTFRCDPISEHNRLYWYRQTLGQGPEFLTYFQNEAQLEKSRLLSDRFSAERPKGSFSTLEIQRTEQGDSAMYLCASSLSTRGQGNTEAFFGQGTRLTVV.